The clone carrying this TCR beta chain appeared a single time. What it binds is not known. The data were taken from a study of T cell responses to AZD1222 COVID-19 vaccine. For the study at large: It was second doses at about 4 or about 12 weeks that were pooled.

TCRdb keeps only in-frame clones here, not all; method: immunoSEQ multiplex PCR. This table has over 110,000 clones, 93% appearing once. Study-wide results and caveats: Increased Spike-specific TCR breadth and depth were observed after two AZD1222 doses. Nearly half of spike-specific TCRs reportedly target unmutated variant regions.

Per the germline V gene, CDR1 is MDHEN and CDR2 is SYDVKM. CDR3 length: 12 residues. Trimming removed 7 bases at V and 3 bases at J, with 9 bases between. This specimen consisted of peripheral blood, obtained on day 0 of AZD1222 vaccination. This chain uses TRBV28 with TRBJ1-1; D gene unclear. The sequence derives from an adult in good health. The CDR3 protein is CASTSRDTEAFF. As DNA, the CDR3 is TGTGCCAGCACAAGTAGGGACACTGAAGCTTTCTTT.